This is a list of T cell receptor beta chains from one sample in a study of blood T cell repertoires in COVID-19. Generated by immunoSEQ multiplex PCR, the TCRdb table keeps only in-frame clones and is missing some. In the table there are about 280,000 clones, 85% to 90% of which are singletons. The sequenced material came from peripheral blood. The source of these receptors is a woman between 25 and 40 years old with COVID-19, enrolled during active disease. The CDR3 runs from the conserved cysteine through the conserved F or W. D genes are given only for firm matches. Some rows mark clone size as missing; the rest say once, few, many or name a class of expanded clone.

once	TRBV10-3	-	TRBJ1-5	TGTGCCATCAGTGAAAGGGACACCCTAGGGCCCCAGCATTTT	CAISERDTLGPQHF
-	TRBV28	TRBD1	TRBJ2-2	TGTGCCAGCAGCACAGGGGGTGCCACCGGGGAGCTGTTTTTT	CASSTGGATGELFF
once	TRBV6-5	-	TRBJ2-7	TGTGCCAGCAGTTCTCCAGGATCCTACGAGCAGTACTTC	CASSSPGSYEQYF
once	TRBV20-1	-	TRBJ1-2	TGCAGTGCTAGTCCCCGGGGCTATGGCTACACCTTC	CSASPRGYGYTF
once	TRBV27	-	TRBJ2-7	TGTGCCAGCAGCTTAGGAGGGCCCCCCTACGAGCAGTACTTC	CASSLGGPPYEQYF
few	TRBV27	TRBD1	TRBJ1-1	TGTGCCAGCAGCCGACTTCGGACAGGCCAAGCTTTCTTT	CASSRLRTGQAFF
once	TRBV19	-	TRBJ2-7	TGTGCCAGTAGTATGGGAGTAGATAGCTCCTACGAGCAGTACTTC	CASSMGVDSSYEQYF
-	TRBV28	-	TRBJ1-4	TGTGCCAGCAGTTCCGGGTTAGCAAGAGAAAAACTGTTTTTT	CASSSGLAREKLFF
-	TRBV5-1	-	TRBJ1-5	TGCGCCAGCAGCTTAGGCACGGGCCAAGGGGAGCCCCAGCATTTT	CASSLGTGQGEPQHF
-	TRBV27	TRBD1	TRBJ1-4	TGTGCCAGCAGTTTCCTAGGGACAGGCAAAAAACTGTTTTTT	CASSFLGTGKKLFF
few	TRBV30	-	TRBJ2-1	TGTGCCTGGGGCGATAGCGTCAATGAGCAGTTCTTC	CAWGDSVNEQFF
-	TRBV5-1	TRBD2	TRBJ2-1	TGCGCCAGCAGCTTATCCGGGACTAGCGGGAGGGCGGGTAATGAGCAGTTCTTC	CASSLSGTSGRAGNEQFF
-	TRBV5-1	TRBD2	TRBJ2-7	TGCGCCAGCAGCTTTAAGCGGTCGGGGGGCTACGAGCAGTACTTC	CASSFKRSGGYEQYF
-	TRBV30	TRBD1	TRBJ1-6	TGTGCCTGGAGTGGGGGCTCCGGGACAGGCCCTTCACCCCTCCACTTT	CAWSGGSGTGPSPLHF
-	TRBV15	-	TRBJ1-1	TGTGCCACCAGCAGGGGACAAACTAACACTGAAGCTTTCTTT	CATSRGQTNTEAFF